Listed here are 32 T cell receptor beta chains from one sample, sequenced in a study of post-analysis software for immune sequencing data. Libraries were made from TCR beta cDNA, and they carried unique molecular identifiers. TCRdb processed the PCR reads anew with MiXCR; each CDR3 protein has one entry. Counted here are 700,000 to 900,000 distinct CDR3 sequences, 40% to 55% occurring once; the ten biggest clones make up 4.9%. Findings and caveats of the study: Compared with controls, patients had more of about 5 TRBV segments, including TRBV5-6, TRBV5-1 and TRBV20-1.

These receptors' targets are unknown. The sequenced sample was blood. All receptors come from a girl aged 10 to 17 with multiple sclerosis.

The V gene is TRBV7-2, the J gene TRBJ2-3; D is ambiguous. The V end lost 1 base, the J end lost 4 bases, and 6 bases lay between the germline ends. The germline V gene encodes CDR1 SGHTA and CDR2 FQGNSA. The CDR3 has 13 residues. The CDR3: CASSLEFPDTQYF. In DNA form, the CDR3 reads TGTGCCAGCAGCTTAGAGTTTCCAGATACGCAGTATTTT.

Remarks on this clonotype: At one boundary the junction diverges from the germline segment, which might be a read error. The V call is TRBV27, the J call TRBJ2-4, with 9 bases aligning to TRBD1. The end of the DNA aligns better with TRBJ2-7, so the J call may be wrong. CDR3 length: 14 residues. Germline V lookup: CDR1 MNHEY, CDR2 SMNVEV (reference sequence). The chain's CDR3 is CASSSHWTGDEQYF. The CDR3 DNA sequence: TGTGCTAGCAGTTCCCACTGGACAGGGGACGAGCAGTACTTC.

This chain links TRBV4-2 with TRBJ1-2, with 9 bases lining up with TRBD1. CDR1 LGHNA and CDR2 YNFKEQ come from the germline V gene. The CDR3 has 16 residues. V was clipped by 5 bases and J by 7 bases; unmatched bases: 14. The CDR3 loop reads CASSLRTGTGSGGYTF. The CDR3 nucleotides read TGTGCCAGCAGCTTACGGACCGGGACAGGGTCTGGTGGCTACACCTTC.

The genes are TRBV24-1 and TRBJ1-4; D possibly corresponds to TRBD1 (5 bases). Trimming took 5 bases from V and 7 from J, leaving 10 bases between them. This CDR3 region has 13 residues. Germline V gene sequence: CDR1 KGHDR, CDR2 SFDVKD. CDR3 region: CATSGPGGEKLFF. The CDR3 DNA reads TGTGCCACCAGTGGTCCGGGGGGTGAAAAACTGTTTTTT.

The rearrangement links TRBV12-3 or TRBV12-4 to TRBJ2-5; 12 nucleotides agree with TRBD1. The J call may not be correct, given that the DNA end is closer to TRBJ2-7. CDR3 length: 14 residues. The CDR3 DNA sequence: TGTGCCAGCAGCACCGGGACAGGGGGCATCGAGCAGTACTTC. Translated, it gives CASSTGTGGIEQYF.

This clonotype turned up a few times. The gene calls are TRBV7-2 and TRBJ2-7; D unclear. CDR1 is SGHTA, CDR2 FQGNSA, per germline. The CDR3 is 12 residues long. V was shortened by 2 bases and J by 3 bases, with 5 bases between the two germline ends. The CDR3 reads CASSLFLYEQYF. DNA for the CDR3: TGTGCCAGCAGCTTATTTCTCTACGAGCAGTACTTC.

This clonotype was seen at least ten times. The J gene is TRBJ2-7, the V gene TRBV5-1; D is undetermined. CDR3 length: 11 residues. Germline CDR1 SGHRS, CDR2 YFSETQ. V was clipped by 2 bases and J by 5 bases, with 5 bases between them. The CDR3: CASSFRNEQYF. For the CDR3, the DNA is TGCGCCAGCAGCTTTCGCAACGAGCAGTACTTC.

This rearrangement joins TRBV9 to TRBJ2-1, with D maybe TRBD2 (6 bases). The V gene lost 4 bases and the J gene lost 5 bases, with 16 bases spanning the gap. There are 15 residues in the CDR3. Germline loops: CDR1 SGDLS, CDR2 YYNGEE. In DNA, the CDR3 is TGTGCCAGCAGCTCCGGGGCGGGGAGAAACAATGAGCAGTTCTTC. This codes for CASSSGAGRNNEQFF.

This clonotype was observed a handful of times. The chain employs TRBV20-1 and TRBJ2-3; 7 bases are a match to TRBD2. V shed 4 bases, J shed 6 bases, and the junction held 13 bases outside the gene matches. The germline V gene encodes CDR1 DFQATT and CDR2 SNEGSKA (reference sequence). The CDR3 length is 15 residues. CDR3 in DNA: TGCAGTGCTATCCCGGGAGCGGGGAGATCGGATACGCAGTATTTT. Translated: CSAIPGAGRSDTQYF.

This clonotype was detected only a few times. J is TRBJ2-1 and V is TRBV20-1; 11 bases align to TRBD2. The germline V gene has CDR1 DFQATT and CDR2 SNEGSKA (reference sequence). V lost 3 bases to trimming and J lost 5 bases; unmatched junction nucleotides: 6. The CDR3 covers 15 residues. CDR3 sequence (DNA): TGCAGTGCTAGTAAGGGACTAGCGGACCACAATGAGCAGTTCTTC. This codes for CSASKGLADHNEQFF.

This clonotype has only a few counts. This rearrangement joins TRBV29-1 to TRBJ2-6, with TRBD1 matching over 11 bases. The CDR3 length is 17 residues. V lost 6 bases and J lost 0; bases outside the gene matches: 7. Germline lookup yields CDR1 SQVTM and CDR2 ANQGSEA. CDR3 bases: TGCAGCGTATCCTCCGGGACAGGGGGCTCTGGGGCCAACGTCCTGACTTTC. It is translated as CSVSSGTGGSGANVLTF.

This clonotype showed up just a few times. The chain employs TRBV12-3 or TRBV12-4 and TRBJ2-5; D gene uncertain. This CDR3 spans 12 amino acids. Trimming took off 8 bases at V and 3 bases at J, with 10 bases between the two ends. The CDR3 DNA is TGTGCCAGCGGCCCGACCGAAGAGACCCAGTACTTC. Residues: CASGPTEETQYF.

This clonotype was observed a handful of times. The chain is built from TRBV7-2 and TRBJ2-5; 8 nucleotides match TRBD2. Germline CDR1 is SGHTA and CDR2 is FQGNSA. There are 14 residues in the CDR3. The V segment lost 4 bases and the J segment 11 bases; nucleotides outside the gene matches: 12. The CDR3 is CASSSLAGIREQYF. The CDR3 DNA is TGTGCCAGCAGCTCCTTAGCGGGAATACGGGAGCAGTACTTC.

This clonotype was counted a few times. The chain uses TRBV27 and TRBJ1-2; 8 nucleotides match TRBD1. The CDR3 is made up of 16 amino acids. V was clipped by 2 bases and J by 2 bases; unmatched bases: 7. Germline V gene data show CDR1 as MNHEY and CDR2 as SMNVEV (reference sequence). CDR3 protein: CASSLRGDRINYGYTF. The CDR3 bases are TGTGCCAGCAGTTTACGGGGGGACAGGATAAACTATGGCTACACCTTC.

This chain's CDR3 is CSARDGQGPDTQYF. CDR3 nucleotide sequence: TGCAGTGCTAGGGATGGTCAGGGGCCAGATACGCAGTATTTT. This sequence joins TRBV20-1 and TRBJ2-3, with D perhaps matching TRBD1 (6 bases). The CDR3 consists of 14 residues. Trimming removed 3 bases from V and 4 bases from J, with 14 bases in between. Germline V gives CDR1 DFQATT, CDR2 SNEGSKA (reference sequence).

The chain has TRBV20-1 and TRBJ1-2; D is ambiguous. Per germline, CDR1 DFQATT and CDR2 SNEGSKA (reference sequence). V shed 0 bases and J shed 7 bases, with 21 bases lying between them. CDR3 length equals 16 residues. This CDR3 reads CSARDKNSPSRFGYTF. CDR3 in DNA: TGCAGTGCTAGAGATAAGAATTCCCCTTCAAGGTTTGGCTACACCTTC.

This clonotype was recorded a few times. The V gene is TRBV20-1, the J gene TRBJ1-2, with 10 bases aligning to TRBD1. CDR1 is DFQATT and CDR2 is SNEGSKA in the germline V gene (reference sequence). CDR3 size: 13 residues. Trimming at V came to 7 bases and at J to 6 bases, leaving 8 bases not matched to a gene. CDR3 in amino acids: CSGGPGTGDGYTF. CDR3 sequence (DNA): TGCAGTGGAGGCCCCGGGACAGGGGATGGCTACACCTTC.

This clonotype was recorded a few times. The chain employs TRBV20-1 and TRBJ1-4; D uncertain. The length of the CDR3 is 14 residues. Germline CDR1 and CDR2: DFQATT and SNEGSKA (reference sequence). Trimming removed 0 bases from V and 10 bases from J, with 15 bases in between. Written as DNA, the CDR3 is TGCAGTGCTAGAGATATGGTGGGTCTTGGAAAACTGTTTTTT. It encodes CSARDMVGLGKLFF.

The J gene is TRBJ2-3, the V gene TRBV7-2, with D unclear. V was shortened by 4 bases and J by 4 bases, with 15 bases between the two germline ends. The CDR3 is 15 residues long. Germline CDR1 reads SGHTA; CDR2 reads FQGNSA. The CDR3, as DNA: TGTGCCAGCAGCTCCTCTACCCCGCACCCAGATACGCAGTATTTT. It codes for CASSSSTPHPDTQYF. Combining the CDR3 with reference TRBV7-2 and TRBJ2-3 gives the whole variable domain GAGVSQSPSNKVTEKGKDVELRCDPISGHTALYWYRQSLGQGLEFLIYFQGNSAPDKSGLPSDRFSAERTGGSVSTLTIQRTQQEDSAVYLCASSSSTPHPDTQYFGPGTRLTVL.

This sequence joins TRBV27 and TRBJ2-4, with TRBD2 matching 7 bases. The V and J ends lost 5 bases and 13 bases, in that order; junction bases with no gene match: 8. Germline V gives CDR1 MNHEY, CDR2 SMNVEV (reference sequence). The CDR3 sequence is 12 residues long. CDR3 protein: CASSSLAGGQYF. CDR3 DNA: TGTGCCAGCAGTAGCCTAGCCGGGGGGCAGTACTTC.

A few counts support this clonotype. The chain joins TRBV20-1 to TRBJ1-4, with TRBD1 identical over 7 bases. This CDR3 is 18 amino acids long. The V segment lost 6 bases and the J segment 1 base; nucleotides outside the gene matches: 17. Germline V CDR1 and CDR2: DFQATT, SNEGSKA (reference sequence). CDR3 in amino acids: CSAHPYRDRLLTNEKLFF. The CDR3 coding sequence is TGCAGTGCCCACCCTTACCGGGACAGACTTCTAACTAATGAAAAACTGTTTTTT.

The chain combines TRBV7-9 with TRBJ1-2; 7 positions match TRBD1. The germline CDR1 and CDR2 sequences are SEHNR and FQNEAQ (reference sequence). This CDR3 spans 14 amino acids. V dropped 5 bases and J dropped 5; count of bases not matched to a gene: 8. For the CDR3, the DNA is TGTGCCAGCAGCCCAGCCGGGACAGCTTATGGCTACACCTTC. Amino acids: CASSPAGTAYGYTF.

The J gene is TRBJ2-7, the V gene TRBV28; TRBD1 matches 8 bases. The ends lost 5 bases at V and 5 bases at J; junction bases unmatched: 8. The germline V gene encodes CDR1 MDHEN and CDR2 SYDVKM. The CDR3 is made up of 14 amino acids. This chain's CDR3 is CASSIKDRANEQYF. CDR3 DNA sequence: TGTGCCAGCAGTATCAAGGACAGGGCCAACGAGCAGTACTTC.

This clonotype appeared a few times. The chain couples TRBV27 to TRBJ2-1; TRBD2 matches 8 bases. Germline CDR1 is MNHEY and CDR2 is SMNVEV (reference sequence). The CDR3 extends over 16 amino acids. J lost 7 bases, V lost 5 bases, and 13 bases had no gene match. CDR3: CASSPRSSGMLNEQFF. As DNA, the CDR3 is TGTGCCAGCAGTCCCCGTAGTAGCGGGATGTTGAATGAGCAGTTCTTC.

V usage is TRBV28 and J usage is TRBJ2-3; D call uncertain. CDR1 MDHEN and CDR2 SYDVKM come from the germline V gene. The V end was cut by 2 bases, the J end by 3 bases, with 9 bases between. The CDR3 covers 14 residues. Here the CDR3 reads CASSLPVMTDTQYF. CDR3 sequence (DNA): TGTGCCAGCAGTTTACCAGTCATGACAGATACGCAGTATTTT.

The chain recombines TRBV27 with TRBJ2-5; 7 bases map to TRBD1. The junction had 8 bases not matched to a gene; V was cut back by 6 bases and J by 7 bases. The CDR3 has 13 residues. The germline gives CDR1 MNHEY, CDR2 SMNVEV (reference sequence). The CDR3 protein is CASSWDSQGTQYF. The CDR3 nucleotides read TGTGCCAGCAGCTGGGACAGCCAGGGGACCCAGTACTTC.

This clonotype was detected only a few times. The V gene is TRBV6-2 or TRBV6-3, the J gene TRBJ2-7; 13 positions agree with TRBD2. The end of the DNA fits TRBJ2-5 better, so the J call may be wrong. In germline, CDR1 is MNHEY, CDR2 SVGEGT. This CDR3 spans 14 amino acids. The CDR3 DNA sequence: TGTGCCAGCGGACTAGCGGGAGTAGGTGGGACCCAGTACTTC. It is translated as CASGLAGVGGTQYF.

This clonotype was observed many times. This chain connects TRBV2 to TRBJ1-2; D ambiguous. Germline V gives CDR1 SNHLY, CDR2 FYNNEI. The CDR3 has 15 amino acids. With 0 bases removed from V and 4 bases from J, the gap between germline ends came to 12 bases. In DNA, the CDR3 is TGTGCCAGCAGTGAAGCACCACAGAGTCCCTATGGCTACACCTTC. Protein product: CASSEAPQSPYGYTF.

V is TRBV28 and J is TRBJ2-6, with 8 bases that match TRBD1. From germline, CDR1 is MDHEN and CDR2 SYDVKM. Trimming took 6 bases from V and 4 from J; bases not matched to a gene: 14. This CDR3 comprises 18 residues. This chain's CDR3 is CASSSLLRTGSGANVLTF. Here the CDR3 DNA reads TGTGCCAGCAGCTCCCTTCTCCGGACAGGGTCCGGGGCCAACGTCCTGACTTTC. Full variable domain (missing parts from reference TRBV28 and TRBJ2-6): DVKVTQSSRYLVKRTGEKVFLECVQDMDHENMFWYRQDPGLGLRLIYFSYDVKMKEKGDIPEGYSVSREKKERFSLILESASTNQTSMYLCASSSLLRTGSGANVLTFGAGSRLTVL.

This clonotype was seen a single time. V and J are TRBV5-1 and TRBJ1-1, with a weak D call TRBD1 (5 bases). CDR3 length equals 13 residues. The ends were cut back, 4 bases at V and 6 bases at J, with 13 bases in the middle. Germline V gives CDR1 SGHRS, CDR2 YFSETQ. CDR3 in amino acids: CASSSPGRPEAFF. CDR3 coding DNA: TGCGCCAGCAGCAGTCCGGGACGCCCTGAAGCTTTCTTT.

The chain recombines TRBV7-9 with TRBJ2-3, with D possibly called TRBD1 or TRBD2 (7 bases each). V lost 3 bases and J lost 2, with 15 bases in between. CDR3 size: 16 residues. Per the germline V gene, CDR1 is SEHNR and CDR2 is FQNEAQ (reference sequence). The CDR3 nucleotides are TGTGCCAGCAGCTTCAGGGGGAGGGCCTTCACAGATACGCAGTATTTT. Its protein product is CASSFRGRAFTDTQYF.

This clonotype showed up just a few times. The CDR3 DNA follows: TGTGCCAGCAGTTACCAACTAGCGGGAGGGTACGAGCAGTACTTC. This codes for CASSYQLAGGYEQYF. J is TRBJ2-7 and V is TRBV6-6; TRBD2 agrees at 13 bases. This CDR3 has 15 amino acids. Germline V lookup: CDR1 MNHNY, CDR2 SVGAGI (reference sequence). V was pared by 2 bases and J by 4 bases, with 2 bases of the junction left unmatched.